This T cell receptor (beta chain) was identified during a study of cytomegalovirus exposure and HLA in healthy donors. 60 Vbeta and 13 Jbeta primers were used in PCR. The assay was immunoSEQ multiplex PCR, and TCRdb's table has in-frame clones only and misses some. This sample yields approximately 110,000 clones, of which 50% to 70% are seen a single time; 3.5% to 4% belongs to the top ten. Sequenced input: PBMCs. The source of this sequence is a man aged 25 to 40 in good health and CMV-seropositive.

CDR3: CASSMNRDRAHEQYF. In DNA, the CDR3 is TGTGCCAGTAGTATGAACCGGGACAGGGCCCACGAGCAGTACTTC. The rearrangement uses TRBV19 and TRBJ2-7; 9 positions agree with TRBD1. The CDR3 has 15 amino acids. Germline-derived CDR1 and CDR2 are LNHDA and SQIVND (reference sequence). The V segment lost 3 bases and the J segment 5 bases; nucleotides outside the gene matches: 8.